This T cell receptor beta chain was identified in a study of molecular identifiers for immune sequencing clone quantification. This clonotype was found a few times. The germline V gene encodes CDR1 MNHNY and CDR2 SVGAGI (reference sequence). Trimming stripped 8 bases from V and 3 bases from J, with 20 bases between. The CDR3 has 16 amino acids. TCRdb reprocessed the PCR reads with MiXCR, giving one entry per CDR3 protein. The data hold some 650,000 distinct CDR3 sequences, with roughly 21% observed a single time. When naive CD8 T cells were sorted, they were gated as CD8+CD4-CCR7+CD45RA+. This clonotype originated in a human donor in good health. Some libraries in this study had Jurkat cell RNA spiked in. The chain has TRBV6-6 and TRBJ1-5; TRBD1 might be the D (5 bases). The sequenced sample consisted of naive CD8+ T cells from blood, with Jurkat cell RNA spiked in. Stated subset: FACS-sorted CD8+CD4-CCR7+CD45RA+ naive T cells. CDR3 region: CASGRGTYSDNQPQHF. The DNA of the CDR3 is TGTGCCAGCGGAAGAGGGACTTACAGCGACAATCAGCCCCAGCATTTT.